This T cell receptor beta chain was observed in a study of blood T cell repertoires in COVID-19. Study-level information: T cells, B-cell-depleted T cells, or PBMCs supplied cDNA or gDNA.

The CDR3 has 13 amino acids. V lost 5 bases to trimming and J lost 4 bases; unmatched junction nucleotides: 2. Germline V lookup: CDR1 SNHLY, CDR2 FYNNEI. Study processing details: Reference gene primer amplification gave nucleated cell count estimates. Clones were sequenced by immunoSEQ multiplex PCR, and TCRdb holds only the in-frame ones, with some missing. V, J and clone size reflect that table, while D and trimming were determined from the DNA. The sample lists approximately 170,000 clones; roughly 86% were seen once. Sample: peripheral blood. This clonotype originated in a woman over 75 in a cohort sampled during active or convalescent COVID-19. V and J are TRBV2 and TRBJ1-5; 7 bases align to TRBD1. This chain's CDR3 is CASSRDRNQPQHF. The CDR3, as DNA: TGTGCCAGCAGTCGGGACAGAAATCAGCCCCAGCATTTT. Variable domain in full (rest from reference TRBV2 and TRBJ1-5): EPEVTQTPSHQVTQMGQEVILRCVPISNHLYFYWYRQILGQKVEFLVSFYNNEISEKSEIFDDQFSVERPDGSNFTLKIRSTKLEDSAMYFCASSRDRNQPQHFGDGTRLSIL.